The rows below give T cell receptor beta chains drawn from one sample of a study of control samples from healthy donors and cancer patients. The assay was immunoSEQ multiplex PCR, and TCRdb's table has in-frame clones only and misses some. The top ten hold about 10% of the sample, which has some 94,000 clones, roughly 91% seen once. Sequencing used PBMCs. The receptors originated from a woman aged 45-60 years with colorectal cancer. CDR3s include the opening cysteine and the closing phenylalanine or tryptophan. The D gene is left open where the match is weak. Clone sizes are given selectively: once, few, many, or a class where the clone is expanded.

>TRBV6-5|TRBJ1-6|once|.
CASSYTVGGADSPLHF
TGTGCCAGCAGTTACACCGTAGGGGGAGCGGATTCACCCCTCCACTTT
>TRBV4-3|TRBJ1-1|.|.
CASSQGSTTEAFF
TGCGCCAGCAGCCAAGGTTCTACGACTGAAGCTTTCTTT
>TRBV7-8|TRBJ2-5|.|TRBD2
CASTPPRLAGGPVEETQYF
TGTGCCAGCACCCCGCCGCGGCTAGCGGGGGGGCCGGTTGAGGAGACCCAGTACTTC
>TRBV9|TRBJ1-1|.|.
CASSPLQVTDTEAFF
TGTGCCAGCAGCCCCTTACAGGTAACGGACACTGAAGCTTTCTTT
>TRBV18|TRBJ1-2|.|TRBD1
CASSPGQGTVGGYTF
TGTGCCAGCTCACCCGGACAGGGAACCGTAGGAGGCTACACCTTC
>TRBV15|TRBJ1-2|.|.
CATSRDNGGYTF
TGTGCCACCAGCAGAGATAACGGAGGCTACACCTTC
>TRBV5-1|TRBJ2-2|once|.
CASSGAGELFF
TGCGCCAGCAGCGGGGCCGGGGAGCTGTTTTTT
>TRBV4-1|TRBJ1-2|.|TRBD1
CASSQDFGTGRGDNYGYTF
TGCGCCAGCAGCCAAGATTTCGGGACAGGGAGAGGGGATAACTATGGCTACACCTTC
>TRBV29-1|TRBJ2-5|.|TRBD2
CSVEGTSGEQETQYF
TGCAGCGTTGAAGGGACTAGCGGGGAACAAGAGACCCAGTACTTC
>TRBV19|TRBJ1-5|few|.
CASSIGYRGNQPQHF
TGTGCCAGTAGTATAGGGTACAGGGGCAATCAGCCCCAGCATTTT